This T cell receptor beta chain appears in the sequencing data of a study of patients and donors after allogeneic stem cell transplantation. Germline V gene lookup returns CDR1 SGHRS and CDR2 YFSETQ. CDR3 size: 16 residues. Germline trimming cut 0 bases from V and 4 bases from J; bases unmatched to any gene: 2. This clonotype was counted between two and nine times. Using its own MiXCR run on the RT-PCR reads, TCRdb lists one record per CDR3 protein. The data contain some 880,000 distinct CDR3 sequences, 18% of them singletons. Input material: blood, either unsorted or a sorted T cell fraction (not recorded which). This receptor was taken from a human donor who was either an allogeneic HSCT recipient or a stem cell or donor lymphocyte infusion donor (not recorded which). It is not recorded whose cells these are; they may come from a transplant donor. The genes are TRBV5-1 and TRBJ2-2, with 11 bases identical to TRBD1. CDR3 region: CASSLAGTGGTGELFF. Written as DNA, the CDR3 is TGCGCCAGCAGCTTGGCCGGGACAGGGGGCACCGGGGAGCTGTTTTTT.